These 14 T cell receptor beta chains share one sample of origin, sequenced in a study of graft-versus-host responses after intestinal transplantation (dated by TCRdb to the early 2020s). Per the publication, the time point label means: cells obtained before transplantation from donor or recipient. Libraries were built with the immunoSEQ multiplex PCR assay. The source is immuneACCESS, and TCRdb retained only in-frame sequences with V and J called. Part of the clones is not carried over; for the studies checked, unresolved V genes explain less than half of this, and the remainder is unexplained. Recorded for this sample are around 64,000 clones; about 94% of them occurred a single time. Roughly 0.4% of the sample is held by the ten biggest clonotypes. No antigen has been identified for these receptors. This material consisted of unstimulated CD4+ T cells sorted from spleen or lymph node cells, taken before transplant. These receptors originate from a human donor who was the organ donor for an intestinal transplant.

The chain couples TRBV9 to TRBJ2-5; no firm D call. The CDR3 sequence is 16 residues long. Germline assignment: CDR1 SGDLS and CDR2 YYNGEE. Deletions cut 0 bases from V and 2 bases from J, with 14 bases between. CDR3 region: CASSVGSQIGQETQYF. Written as DNA, the CDR3 is TGTGCCAGCAGCGTAGGATCCCAAATTGGTCAAGAGACCCAGTACTTC.

Points on this clone: The junction does not match germline at one end; this may be a read error. The chain employs TRBV5-1 and TRBJ2-2, with D possibly matching TRBD1 (5 bases). CDR1 is SGHRS and CDR2 is YFSETQ in the germline V gene. The CDR3 length is 15 residues. The CDR3 nucleotides read TGCGCCAGCAGCTTGTCAGGGTCGAACACCGAGGAGCTGTTTTTT. Its protein is CASSLSGSNTEELFF.

J is TRBJ1-3 and V is TRBV18; D call uncertain. The germline V and J ends were trimmed by 2 bases and 0 bases, with 11 bases remaining between them. Germline V lookup: CDR1 KGHSH, CDR2 LQKENI. The CDR3 sequence is 16 residues long. The chain's CDR3 is CASSPLSLSSGNTIYF. CDR3 DNA sequence: TGTGCCAGCTCACCATTATCCTTAAGCTCTGGAAACACCATATATTTT.

The V gene is TRBV30, the J gene TRBJ1-1; tentative D call: TRBD1 (6 bases). Germline V gene lookup returns CDR1 GTSNPN and CDR2 SVGIG (reference sequence). V was cut by 8 bases and J by 1 base, with 14 bases left in between. The CDR3 sequence is 13 residues long. CDR3 in DNA: TGTGCCCTACAGGGATTCGGGAACACTGAAGCTTTCTTT. It specifies CALQGFGNTEAFF. The entire variable domain, with the rest obtained from reference TRBV30 and TRBJ1-1, is as follows: SQTIHQWPATLVQPVGSPLSLECTVEGTSNPNLYWYRQAAGRGLQLLFYSVGIGQISSEVPQNLSASRPQDRQFILSSKKLLLSDSGFYLCALQGFGNTEAFFGQGTRLTVV.

To note about this clone: The germline gene is not matched at one end of the junction; a read error may be the cause. The same CDR3 also results from other DNA sequences found in this sample. The V gene is TRBV5-1, the J gene TRBJ1-2, with 7 bases matching TRBD1. The CDR3 spans 15 residues. Germline-derived CDR1 and CDR2 are SGHRS and YFSETQ. CDR3 amino acids: CASSLGTAITDGYTF. CDR3 bases: TGCGCCAGCAGCCTCGGGACAGCGATTACTGATGGCTACACTTTC. The whole variable domain, remainder taken from reference TRBV5-1 and TRBJ1-2, is KAGVTQTPRYLIKTRGQQVTLSCSPISGHRSVSWYQQTPGQGLQFLFEYFSETQRNKGNFPGRFSGRQFSNSRSEMNVSTLELGDSALYLCASSLGTAITDGYTFGSGTRLTVV.

On this clone itself: The junction departs from germline at one end; a sequencing error may be responsible. This chain joins TRBV10-3 and TRBJ2-7; 8 nucleotides align to TRBD1. The CDR3 consists of 14 residues. Germline CDR1 ENHRY, CDR2 SYGVKD. The CDR3, as DNA: TGTGCCATCGCCGCCGGGACAGGCTCCTGCGAGCAGTACTTC. This translates into CAIAAGTGSCEQYF.

This clone was seen only once. The rearrangement links TRBV18 to TRBJ2-3; D ambiguous. Trimming took 3 bases from V and 2 from J, leaving 18 bases between them. The germline gives CDR1 KGHSH, CDR2 LQKENI. The CDR3 extends over 17 amino acids. As DNA, the CDR3 is TGTGCCAGCTCACCGCTTCCGACTGCCAGCCACACAGATACGCAGTATTTT. Translating it yields CASSPLPTASHTDTQYF.

V is TRBV7-8 and J is TRBJ2-1; 9 bases match TRBD2. Trimming at V came to 6 bases and at J to 8 bases, leaving 11 bases not matched to a gene. Germline V CDR1 and CDR2: SGHVS, FQNEAQ. The CDR3 contains 15 residues. CDR3 region: CASSFEAGGPDEQFF. Written as DNA, the CDR3 is TGTGCCAGCAGTTTCGAGGCGGGGGGGCCCGATGAGCAGTTCTTC. Using reference TRBV7-8 and TRBJ2-1 for the parts outside the CDR3, the full variable domain is GAGVSQSPRYKVAKRGQDVALRCDPISGHVSLFWYQQALGQGPEFLTYFQNEAQLDKSGLPSDRFFAERPEGSVSTLKIQRTQQEDSAVYLCASSFEAGGPDEQFFGPGTRLTVL.

V is TRBV4-1 and J is TRBJ1-3, with TRBD1 as a possible D gene (5 bases). Trimming cost V 6 bases and J 5 bases, with 11 bases left between them. The CDR3 is made up of 13 amino acids. CDR1 is MGHRA, CDR2 YSYEKL, per germline. The chain's CDR3 is CASRGVGRNTIYF. CDR3 nucleotides: TGCGCCAGCAGGGGGGTGGGACGAAACACCATATATTTT.

This sequence joins TRBV6-5 and TRBJ2-7, with a possible D match to TRBD2 (6 bases). The V and J ends lost 7 bases and 0 bases respectively, with 16 bases between them. Germline CDR1 MNHEY, CDR2 SVGAGI. CDR3 length equals 15 residues. The CDR3 loop reads CASKVSWGDSYEQYF. CDR3 bases: TGTGCCAGCAAAGTGAGCTGGGGGGACTCCTACGAGCAGTACTTC.

V and J are TRBV4-3 and TRBJ1-2; D unclear. V shed 2 bases and J shed 6 bases, with 16 bases lying between them. The CDR3 contains 15 residues. Germline values: CDR1 LGHNA, CDR2 YSLEER. The chain's CDR3 is CASSQRMRIWNGYTF. Written as DNA, the CDR3 is TGCGCCAGCAGCCAACGCATGCGGATCTGGAATGGCTACACCTTC.

V is TRBV4-3 and J is TRBJ1-2; no reliable D call. The CDR3 totals 15 residues. Germline lookup yields CDR1 LGHNA and CDR2 YSLEER. The V end was cut by 0 bases, the J end by 3 bases, with 11 bases between. For the CDR3, the DNA is TGCGCCAGCAGCCAAGATCCTGGGCAGGACTATGGCTACACCTTC. Translated, it gives CASSQDPGQDYGYTF.

This chain uses TRBV10-3 with TRBJ2-2, with TRBD2 identical over 8 bases. V lost 3 bases and J lost 3; bases outside the gene matches: 6. CDR1 ENHRY and CDR2 SYGVKD come from the germline V gene. CDR3 length: 16 residues. The CDR3 sequence is CAISEGRGDDTGELFF. CDR3 nucleotide sequence: TGTGCCATCAGTGAAGGGCGGGGGGACGACACCGGGGAGCTGTTTTTT.

This chain connects TRBV7-9 to TRBJ2-5, with D possibly being TRBD2 (6 bases). The length of the CDR3 is 14 residues. CDR1 is SEHNR and CDR2 is FQNEAQ in the germline V gene (reference sequence). V lost 5 bases and J lost 1, with 11 bases in between. Written as DNA, the CDR3 is TGTGCCAGCAGCAAATGGGAGGTCCAAGAGACCCAGTACTTC. Amino acids: CASSKWEVQETQYF.